At least ten counts were recorded for the clone carrying this TCR beta chain. What it recognizes is unknown. The entry originates in a study of Graves' ophthalmopathy and Graves' hyperthyroidism. Study-level points and caveats: A model of 13 signatures distinguished ophthalmopathy from stable hyperthyroidism at 87.88% sensitivity and 65% to 84% specificity. Blood repertoires reportedly contained most expanded thyroid clonotypes above 0.001 frequency.

Moderate-to-severe activity, CAS ≥3, NOSPECS ≥4 and a duration under 3 months were seen in donors with ophthalmopathy. Excluded: other autoimmune disease, uncontrolled infection, pregnancy or lactation. V gave up 3 bases and J gave up 4 bases, with 12 bases separating them. From germline, CDR1 is MDHEN and CDR2 SYDVKM. This CDR3 has 14 residues. Investigators amplified TCR beta CDR3 regions from RNA transcripts. Scientists carried out first-round RT-PCR using HTBI primers and then a second-round multiplex PCR. TCRdb re-derived calls from the multiplex PCR reads in MiXCR, one entry per CDR3 protein. The data show 200,000 to 250,000 distinct CDR3 sequences, 25% to 35% seen once.

This chain joins TRBV28 and TRBJ1-1, with TRBD1 as a possible D gene (5 bases). Sequenced: peripheral blood. This clonotype was sampled from a man in his fifties with Graves' ophthalmopathy. The CDR3: CASSFAGGGTEAFF. The CDR3, as DNA: TGTGCCAGCAGTTTTGCAGGTGGGGGCACTGAAGCTTTCTTT. The full variable domain, completed using reference TRBV28 and TRBJ1-1, is DVKVTQSSRYLVKRTGEKVFLECVQDMDHENMFWYRQDPGLGLRLIYFSYDVKMKEKGDIPEGYSVSREKKERFSLILESASTNQTSMYLCASSFAGGGTEAFFGQGTRLTVV.